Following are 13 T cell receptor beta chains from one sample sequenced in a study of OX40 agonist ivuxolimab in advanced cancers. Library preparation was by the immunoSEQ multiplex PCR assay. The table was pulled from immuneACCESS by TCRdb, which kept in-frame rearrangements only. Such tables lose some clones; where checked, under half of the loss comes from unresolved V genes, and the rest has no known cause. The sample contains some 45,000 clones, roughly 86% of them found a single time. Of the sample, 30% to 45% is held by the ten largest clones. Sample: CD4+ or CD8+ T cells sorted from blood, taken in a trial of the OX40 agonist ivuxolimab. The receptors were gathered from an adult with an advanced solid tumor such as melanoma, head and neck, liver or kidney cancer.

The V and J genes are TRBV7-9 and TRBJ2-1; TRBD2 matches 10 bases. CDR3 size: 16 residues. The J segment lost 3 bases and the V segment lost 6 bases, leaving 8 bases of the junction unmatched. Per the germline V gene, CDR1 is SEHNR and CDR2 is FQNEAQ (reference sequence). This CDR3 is CASRTIAGGIYNEQFF. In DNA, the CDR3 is TGTGCCAGCAGAACCATAGCGGGAGGCATCTACAATGAGCAGTTCTTC.

CDR3 sequence reads: CASSKLDSFGELFF. CDR3 sequence (DNA): TGCGCCAGCAGCAAATTAGACAGCTTCGGGGAGCTGTTTTTT. The chain employs TRBV5-1 and TRBJ2-2; D may be TRBD1 (5 bases). Germline V gives CDR1 SGHRS, CDR2 YFSETQ. The CDR3 length is 14 residues. V was clipped by 4 bases and J by 7 bases, with 14 bases between them.

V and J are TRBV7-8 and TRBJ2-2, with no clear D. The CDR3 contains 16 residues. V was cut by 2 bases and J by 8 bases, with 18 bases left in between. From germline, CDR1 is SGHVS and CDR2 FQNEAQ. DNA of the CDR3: TGTGCCAGCAGCTTACGATTAGCAGTCGCTCCGGGGGAGCTGTTTTTT. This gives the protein CASSLRLAVAPGELFF.

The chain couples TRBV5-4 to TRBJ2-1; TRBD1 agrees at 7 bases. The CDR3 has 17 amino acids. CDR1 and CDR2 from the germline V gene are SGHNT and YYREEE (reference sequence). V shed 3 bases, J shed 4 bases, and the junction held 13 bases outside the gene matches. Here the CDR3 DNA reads TGTGCCAGCAGCTATTACTCCTCGGGACAGTCTTACAATGAGCAGTTCTTC. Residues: CASSYYSSGQSYNEQFF.

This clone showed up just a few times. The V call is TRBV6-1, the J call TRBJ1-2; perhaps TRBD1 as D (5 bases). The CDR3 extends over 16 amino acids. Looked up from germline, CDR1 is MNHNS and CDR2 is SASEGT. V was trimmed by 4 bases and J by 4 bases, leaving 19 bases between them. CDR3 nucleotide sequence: TGTGCCAGCAGTGGTGCACAGGAGCCCCCTGGCTATGGCTACACCTTC. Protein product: CASSGAQEPPGYGYTF.

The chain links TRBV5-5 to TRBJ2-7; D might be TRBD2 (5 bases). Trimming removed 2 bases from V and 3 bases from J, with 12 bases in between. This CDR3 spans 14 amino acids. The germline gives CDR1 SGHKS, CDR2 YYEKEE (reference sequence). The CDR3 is CASSLQLGVYEQYF. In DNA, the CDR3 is TGTGCCAGCAGCTTACAACTAGGAGTCTACGAGCAGTACTTC.

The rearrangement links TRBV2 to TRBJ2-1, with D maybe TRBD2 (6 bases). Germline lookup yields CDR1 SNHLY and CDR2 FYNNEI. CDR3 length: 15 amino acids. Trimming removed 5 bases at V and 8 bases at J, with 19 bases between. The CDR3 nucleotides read TGTGCCAGCAGTCTTGGAGGGGCCGCCTATGATGAGCAGTTCTTC. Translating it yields CASSLGGAAYDEQFF.

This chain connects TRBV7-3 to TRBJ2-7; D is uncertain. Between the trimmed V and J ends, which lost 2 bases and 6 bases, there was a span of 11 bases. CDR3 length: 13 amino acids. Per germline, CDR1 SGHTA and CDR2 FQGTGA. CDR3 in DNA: TGTGCCAGCAGCTTATTATCAGGTTCCGAGCAGTACTTC. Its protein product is CASSLLSGSEQYF.

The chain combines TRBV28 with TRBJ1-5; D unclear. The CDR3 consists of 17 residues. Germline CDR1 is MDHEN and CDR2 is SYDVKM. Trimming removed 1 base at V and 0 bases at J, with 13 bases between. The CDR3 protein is CASSLFPWAYSNQPQHF. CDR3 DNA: TGTGCCAGCAGTTTATTCCCCTGGGCTTATAGCAATCAGCCCCAGCATTTT.

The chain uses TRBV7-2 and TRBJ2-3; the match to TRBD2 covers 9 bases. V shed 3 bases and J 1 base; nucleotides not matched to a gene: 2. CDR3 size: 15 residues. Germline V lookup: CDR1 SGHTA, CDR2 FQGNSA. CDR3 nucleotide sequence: TGTGCCAGCAGCTTTATAGCGGGGGGCACAGATACGCAGTATTTT. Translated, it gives CASSFIAGGTDTQYF.

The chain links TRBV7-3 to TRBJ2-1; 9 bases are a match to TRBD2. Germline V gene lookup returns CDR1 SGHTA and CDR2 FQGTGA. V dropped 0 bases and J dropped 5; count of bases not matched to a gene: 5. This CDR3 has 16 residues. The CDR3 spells CASSLTPSGVNNEQFF. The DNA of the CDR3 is TGTGCCAGCAGCTTAACCCCTAGCGGGGTCAACAATGAGCAGTTCTTC.

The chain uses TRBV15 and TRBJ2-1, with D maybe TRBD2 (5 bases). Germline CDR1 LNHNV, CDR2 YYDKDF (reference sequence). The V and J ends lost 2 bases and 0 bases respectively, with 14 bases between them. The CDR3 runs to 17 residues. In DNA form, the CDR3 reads TGTGCCACCAGCAGACTGGGTGCGGGTCCCTCCTACAATGAGCAGTTCTTC. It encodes CATSRLGAGPSYNEQFF.

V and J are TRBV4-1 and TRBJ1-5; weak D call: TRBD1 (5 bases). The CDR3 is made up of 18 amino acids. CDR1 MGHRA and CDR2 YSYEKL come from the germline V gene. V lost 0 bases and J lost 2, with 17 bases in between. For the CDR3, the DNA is TGCGCCAGCAGCCAAGATCCGGTCCAGGGATACGGCAATCAGCCCCAGCATTTT. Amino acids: CASSQDPVQGYGNQPQHF.